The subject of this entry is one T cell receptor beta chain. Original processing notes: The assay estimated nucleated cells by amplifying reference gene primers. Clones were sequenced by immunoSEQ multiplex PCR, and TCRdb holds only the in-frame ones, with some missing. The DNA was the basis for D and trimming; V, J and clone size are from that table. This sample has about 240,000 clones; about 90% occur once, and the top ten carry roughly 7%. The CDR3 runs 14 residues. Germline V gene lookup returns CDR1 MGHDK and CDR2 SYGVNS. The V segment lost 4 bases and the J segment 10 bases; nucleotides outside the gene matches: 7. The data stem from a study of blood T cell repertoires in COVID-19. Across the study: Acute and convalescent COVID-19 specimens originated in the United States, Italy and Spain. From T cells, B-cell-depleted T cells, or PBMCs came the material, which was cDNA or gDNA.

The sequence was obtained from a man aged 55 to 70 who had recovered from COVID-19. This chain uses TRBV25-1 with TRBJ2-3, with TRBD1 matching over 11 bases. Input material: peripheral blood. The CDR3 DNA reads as TGTGCCAGCAGTGGGACAGGGGGCGTTCTCCCGCAGTATTTT. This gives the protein CASSGTGGVLPQYF.